The source of this T cell receptor beta chain is a study of cytomegalovirus exposure and HLA in healthy donors. Findings and caveats of the study: According to a later analysis, TCR clusters from the first cohort tended to co-occur in the 120 or so validation repertoires. Cytomegalovirus association was listed for 150 or so TCR beta chains. Reports indicated that the classifier achieved high specificity and sensitivity in diagnosing cytomegalovirus status.

It was the approximately 130-subject validation cohort, separate from the approximately 690-subject first cohort, to which the donors belonged. Germline assignment: CDR1 MNHEY and CDR2 SMNVEV (reference sequence). The CDR3 sequence is 20 residues long. V was pared by 5 bases and J by 1 base, with 28 bases between. Sequencing used immunoSEQ multiplex PCR; TCRdb keeps in-frame clones, though not all of them. Of 350,000 or so clones listed, 80% to 90% are singletons. Concerning this clone itself: The antigen remains unidentified.

This TCR derives from a young woman in good health and CMV-seronegative. The sample consisted of PBMCs. V gene TRBV27 combines with J gene TRBJ2-3; a weak D match, TRBD2 (7 bases). For the CDR3, the DNA is TGTGCCAGCAGTCCCCGGGGGGCTGGGGGAGCGGGGCAGCGCACAGATACGCAGTATTTT. Amino acid sequence: CASSPRGAGGAGQRTDTQYF.